Listed below are T cell receptor beta chains from one sample, sequenced in a study of cytomegalovirus exposure and HLA in healthy donors. TCRdb's table, derived via immunoSEQ multiplex PCR, lists solely in-frame clones and lacks some. The data contain around 150,000 clones, 84% of them seen just once; the ten biggest clones take up 5% to 7%. Sequencing used PBMCs. These TCRs come from a man aged 50 or older in good health and CMV-seropositive. Both conserved end residues are part of each CDR3. D genes are given only for firm matches. Some rows mark clone size as missing; the rest say once, few, many or name a class of expanded clone.

length	J	size	V	D	CDR3	DNA
12	TRBJ2-1	-	TRBV10-1	-	CASSEGSSEQFF	TGCGCCAGCAGTGAAGGGAGTAGCGAGCAGTTCTTC
15	TRBJ1-2	-	TRBV30	TRBD1	CAWRANRGLRYGYTF	TGTGCCTGGAGAGCTAACAGGGGGCTTCGCTATGGCTACACCTTC
15	TRBJ1-2	-	TRBV5-1	-	CASSLAPSENYGYTF	TGCGCCAGCAGCTTGGCCCCATCAGAAAACTATGGCTACACCTTC
13	TRBJ2-7	-	TRBV2	-	CASTRTANYEQYF	TGTGCCAGCACCCGGACAGCTAACTACGAGCAGTACTTC
14	TRBJ1-6	-	TRBV7-9	-	CASSLQGWDSPLHF	TGTGCCAGCAGCTTACAGGGATGGGATTCACCCCTCCACTTT
16	TRBJ2-1	-	TRBV7-2	TRBD2	CASSFFATSPYNEQFF	TGTGCCAGCAGCTTTTTCGCGACTAGCCCATACAATGAGCAGTTCTTC
14	TRBJ1-4	once	TRBV2	TRBD1	CASRTGTTNEKLFF	TGTGCCAGCAGGACAGGGACAACTAATGAAAAACTGTTTTTT
16	TRBJ2-1	-	TRBV7-8	TRBD2	CASSLGIGTSGNEQFF	TGTGCCAGCAGCTTAGGTATAGGGACTAGCGGAAATGAGCAGTTCTTC
13	TRBJ1-4	-	TRBV6-1	TRBD1	CASSTGGMEKLFF	TGTGCCAGCAGCACAGGGGGGATGGAAAAACTGTTTTTT
12	TRBJ1-5	few	TRBV6-6	-	CASRDSNQPQHF	TGTGCCAGCCGAGATAGCAATCAGCCCCAGCATTTT
14	TRBJ1-3	-	TRBV7-9	-	CASSLGQDGNTIYF	TGTGCCAGCAGCTTAGGGCAGGATGGAAACACCATATATTTT
13	TRBJ2-3	-	TRBV2	-	CASSEVGTDTQYF	TGTGCCAGCAGTGAAGTAGGCACAGATACGCAGTATTTT
14	TRBJ2-1	-	TRBV18	-	CASSLEGPYNEQFF	TGTGCCAGCTCACTAGAGGGTCCTTACAATGAGCAGTTCTTC
13	TRBJ2-1	-	TRBV30	TRBD2	CAWSETSGDEQFF	TGTGCCTGGAGCGAGACTAGCGGGGATGAGCAGTTCTTC
17	TRBJ1-5	-	TRBV7-8	-	CASSLGPFDLGNQPQHF	TGTGCCAGCAGCTTAGGCCCGTTCGACTTGGGCAATCAGCCCCAGCATTTT
14	TRBJ1-2	-	TRBV29-1	TRBD1	CSAEPTGGGYGYTF	TGCAGCGCTGAACCGACAGGGGGGGGGTATGGCTACACCTTC
15	TRBJ1-2	-	TRBV27	-	CASSVTQGFGYGYTF	TGTGCCAGCAGTGTCACGCAGGGGTTTGGCTATGGCTACACCTTC
15	TRBJ2-1	few	TRBV15	TRBD1	CATSRDLGRGNEQFF	TGTGCCACCAGCAGAGATCTGGGCAGGGGGAATGAGCAGTTCTTC
15	TRBJ1-5	-	TRBV10-1	TRBD1	CASSERDRGDQPQHF	TGCGCCAGCAGTGAGAGGGACAGGGGGGATCAGCCCCAGCATTTT
11	TRBJ2-3	-	TRBV20-1	-	CSGESTDTQYF	TGCAGTGGGGAGAGCACAGATACGCAGTATTTT
15	TRBJ2-1	-	TRBV27	TRBD2	CASTLIAGGLNEQFF	TGTGCCAGCACCCTTATAGCGGGGGGGCTGAATGAGCAGTTCTTC
14	TRBJ1-1	few	TRBV9	-	CASSAKSGNTEAFF	TGTGCCAGCAGCGCGAAGTCCGGGAACACTGAAGCTTTCTTT
17	TRBJ1-5	-	TRBV18	TRBD1	CASSPMRDRAGDQPQHF	TGTGCCAGCTCGCCGATGAGGGACAGGGCTGGCGATCAGCCCCAGCATTTT
14	TRBJ2-3	-	TRBV11-2	-	CASSLKTTADTQYF	TGTGCCAGCAGCTTGAAGACTACTGCAGATACGCAGTATTTT
15	TRBJ1-1	-	TRBV29-1	-	CSVEVYPVRYTEAFF	TGCAGCGTTGAAGTTTACCCTGTCAGATACACTGAAGCTTTCTTT
14	TRBJ2-1	-	TRBV4-1	-	CASSQGEIPNEQFF	TGCGCCAGCAGCCAAGGAGAAATCCCCAATGAGCAGTTCTTC
13	TRBJ2-7	-	TRBV18	-	CASSLGAQYEQYF	TGTGCCAGCTCACTGGGGGCGCAATACGAGCAGTACTTC
12	TRBJ1-1	-	TRBV6-5	-	CASSPDRSEAFF	TGTGCCAGCAGTCCTGACAGGTCTGAAGCTTTCTTT
15	TRBJ1-2	-	TRBV25-1	-	CASRGGADGGYGYTF	TGTGCCAGCAGGGGCGGTGCGGACGGGGGCTATGGCTACACCTTC
15	TRBJ1-1	-	TRBV15	-	CATSRDPWANDEAFF	TGTGCCACCAGCAGAGATCCGTGGGCGAACGATGAAGCTTTCTTT
16	TRBJ1-1	many	TRBV2	TRBD1	CASSRPGTGKNTEAFF	TGTGCCAGCAGTCGTCCCGGGACAGGAAAGAACACTGAAGCTTTCTTT
15	TRBJ2-5	-	TRBV6-6	TRBD2	CASRGGSGGQETQYF	TGTGCCAGCAGAGGGGGTAGCGGGGGGCAAGAGACCCAGTACTTC
13	TRBJ2-1	-	TRBV6-5	TRBD2	CASSWGGEDEQFF	TGTGCCAGCAGTTGGGGGGGGGAGGATGAGCAGTTCTTC
13	TRBJ2-1	-	TRBV7-9	-	CASRQGSYNEQFF	TGTGCCAGCAGGCAGGGATCCTACAATGAGCAGTTCTTC
15	TRBJ1-3	-	TRBV5-1	TRBD1	CASSLEGTGRNTIYF	TGCGCCAGCAGCTTGGAGGGGACAGGTCGGAACACCATATATTTT
14	TRBJ2-7	-	TRBV7-6	-	CASSLGGTEDEQYF	TGTGCCAGCAGCTTAGGAGGTACGGAGGACGAGCAGTACTTC
19	TRBJ2-3	-	TRBV15	-	CATSRVGAALTTTTDTQYF	TGTGCCACCAGCAGAGTTGGGGCGGCCTTAACCACCACCACAGATACGCAGTATTTT
16	TRBJ2-1	few	TRBV27	TRBD2	CASSLTLGLAGNEQFF	TGTGCCAGCAGTCTGACATTGGGACTAGCGGGCAATGAGCAGTTCTTC
15	TRBJ1-2	-	TRBV18	-	CASSPPSGVNYGYTF	TGTGCCAGCTCACCACCGTCAGGGGTTAACTATGGCTACACCTTC
14	TRBJ2-5	-	TRBV5-1	TRBD1	CASGGQGERETQYF	TGCGCCAGTGGGGGACAGGGAGAACGAGAGACCCAGTACTTC
18	TRBJ2-1	few	TRBV5-1	-	CASSPHNGAEFSYNEQFF	TGCGCCAGCAGCCCGCACAACGGAGCGGAGTTCTCCTACAATGAGCAGTTCTTC
15	TRBJ1-1	-	TRBV15	TRBD1	CATSRDDTGVTEAFF	TGTGCCACCAGCAGAGACGACACAGGGGTCACTGAAGCTTTCTTT
14	TRBJ2-5	-	TRBV5-6	-	CASSLVASQETQYF	TGTGCCAGCAGCTTGGTGGCCTCTCAAGAGACCCAGTACTTC
12	TRBJ2-5	-	TRBV7-9	-	CASSQDRLEQYF	TGTGCCAGCAGCCAAGACAGGCTGGAGCAGTACTTC
15	TRBJ1-5	-	TRBV18	-	CASSVNTGQGQPQHF	TGTGCCAGCTCGGTCAATACAGGGCAGGGACAGCCCCAGCATTTT
14	TRBJ2-5	-	TRBV29-1	-	CSVDGGSGAVTQYF	TGCAGCGTTGATGGGGGTAGCGGAGCCGTGACCCAGTACTTC
16	TRBJ2-2	-	TRBV9	-	CASSVDTGENTGELFF	TGTGCCAGCAGCGTAGATACGGGAGAGAACACCGGGGAGCTGTTTTTT
13	TRBJ1-5	-	TRBV19	-	CASSMGPGGPQHF	TGTGCCAGTAGTATGGGACCGGGGGGGCCCCAGCATTTT
12	TRBJ1-2	-	TRBV5-6	-	CASSPGGNGYTF	TGTGCCAGCAGCCCGGGAGGAAATGGCTACACCTTC
13	TRBJ2-7	-	TRBV7-9	TRBD1	CASSARGFYEQYF	TGTGCCAGCAGCGCCAGGGGGTTCTACGAGCAGTACTTC
12	TRBJ2-1	-	TRBV11-1	-	CASSLRGREQFF	TGTGCCAGCAGCTTACGAGGGCGGGAGCAGTTCTTC
16	TRBJ1-5	once	TRBV5-1	TRBD1	CASSLGDRGGNQPQHF	TGCGCCAGCAGCTTGGGGGACAGGGGAGGGAATCAGCCCCAGCATTTT
17	TRBJ2-2	once	TRBV4-2	TRBD1	CASSQDRTGGFTGELFF	TGTGCCAGCAGCCAAGACAGGACAGGGGGTTTCACCGGGGAGCTGTTTTTT
15	TRBJ2-2	-	TRBV15	TRBD1	CATSAGNRGTGELFF	TGTGCCACCAGCGCCGGGAACAGGGGAACCGGGGAGCTGTTTTTT
12	TRBJ2-1	-	TRBV9	TRBD2	CASSVGGGEQFF	TGTGCCAGCAGCGTAGGCGGGGGGGAGCAGTTCTTC
13	TRBJ1-2	once	TRBV10-3	-	CAISVEGWSGYTF	TGTGCCATCAGTGTTGAGGGTTGGAGTGGCTACACCTTC